Shown below are 4 T cell receptor beta chains from a single sample sequenced in a study of blood T cell repertoires in COVID-19. Measured with immunoSEQ multiplex PCR; TCRdb has only the in-frame clones, and not every one. The sample includes some 200,000 clones, approximately 81% of them seen just once. Sequences were obtained from PBMCs or T cells enriched from blood (not recorded which). Receptors were obtained from a woman aged 45-59 years with acute COVID-19.

This chain uses TRBV11-2 with TRBJ1-1; TRBD1 is a possible D gene (5 bases). Trimming took off 5 bases at V and 5 bases at J, with 18 bases between the two ends. CDR1 SGHAT and CDR2 FQNNGV come from the germline V gene. The CDR3 is 15 amino acids. Here the CDR3 reads CASSRQRGLGTEAFF. In DNA form, the CDR3 reads TGTGCCAGCAGCCGCCAAAGGGGATTGGGGACTGAAGCTTTCTTT. The entire variable domain, with the rest obtained from reference TRBV11-2 and TRBJ1-1, is as follows: EAGVAQSPRYKIIEKRQSVAFWCNPISGHATLYWYQQILGQGPKLLIQFQNNGVVDDSQLPKDRFSAERLKGVDSTLKIQPAKLEDSAVYLCASSRQRGLGTEAFFGQGTRLTVV.

The chain combines TRBV7-2 with TRBJ2-3; 7 bases line up with TRBD2. The CDR3 consists of 14 residues. V shed 0 bases and J 6 bases; nucleotides not matched to a gene: 3. The germline gives CDR1 SGHTA, CDR2 FQGNSA. The CDR3: CASSLAGGFDTQYF. The CDR3 DNA is TGTGCCAGCAGCTTAGCGGGAGGGTTCGATACGCAGTATTTT. The whole variable domain, remainder taken from reference TRBV7-2 and TRBJ2-3, is GAGVSQSPSNKVTEKGKDVELRCDPISGHTALYWYRQSLGQGLEFLIYFQGNSAPDKSGLPSDRFSAERTGGSVSTLTIQRTQQEDSAVYLCASSLAGGFDTQYFGPGTRLTVL.

The rearrangement links TRBV12-3 or TRBV12-4 to TRBJ2-7; 7 nucleotides line up with TRBD1. The CDR3 runs 13 residues. The V segment lost 6 bases and the J segment 6 bases; nucleotides outside the gene matches: 8. CDR3 sequence: CASRKGQRGEQYF. The DNA of the CDR3 is TGTGCCAGCAGGAAGGGACAGAGAGGCGAGCAGTACTTC.

The chain couples TRBV29-1 to TRBJ2-5, with 15 bases matching TRBD2. With 6 bases clipped from V and 5 bases from J, the junction kept 10 bases outside the gene matches. The CDR3 is 16 amino acids. Per germline, CDR1 SQVTM and CDR2 ANQGSEA. CDR3 in DNA: TGCAGCGTCGATCGGACTAGCGGGGGGGCAGGGGAGACCCAGTACTTC. This gives the protein CSVDRTSGGAGETQYF. Full variable domain (missing parts from reference TRBV29-1 and TRBJ2-5): SAVISQKPSRDICQRGTSLTIQCQVDSQVTMMFWYRQQPGQSLTLIATANQGSEATYESGFVIDKFPISRPNLTFSTLTVSNMSPEDSSIYLCSVDRTSGGAGETQYFGPGTRLLVL.